These 17 T cell receptor beta chains were all obtained from the same sample, sequenced in a study of shared clonotypes between healthy human individuals (dated by TCRdb to 2019 to 2021). The library was generated by the immunoSEQ multiplex PCR assay. TCRdb's version of the immuneACCESS table is confined to in-frame rearrangements and falls short of the full clone set. An unresolved V gene accounts for under half of the shortfall where checked; the remainder is of unknown origin. This sample comprises roughly 2.2 million clones, roughly 93% of them detected only once. The ten largest make up under 0.45% of the sample. Material for sequencing was naive CD4+ T cells from PBMCs. In light of the paper, this sample's cell subset or site label describes: CD45RA+ positively selected. The source is a young man in good health. Some clones in this sample may be carry-over from other donors' samples.

This clone was counted once. CDR3 sequence (DNA): TGTGCCAGCAGCTCTTATAACTATGGCTACACCTTC. Protein sequence: CASSSYNYGYTF. The J gene is TRBJ1-2, the V gene TRBV7-2, with D unresolved. The CDR3 totals 12 residues. Germline V lookup: CDR1 SGHTA, CDR2 FQGNSA. Trimming pared 4 bases from V and 1 base from J, leaving 4 bases between. The full variable domain, in which reference TRBV7-2 and TRBJ1-2 provide the parts outside the CDR3, is GAGVSQSPSNKVTEKGKDVELRCDPISGHTALYWYRQSLGQGLEFLIYFQGNSAPDKSGLPSDRFSAERTGGSVSTLTIQRTQQEDSAVYLCASSSYNYGYTFGSGTRLTVV.

As concerns this clone: Within the sample, other DNA sequences also encode this same CDR3. V is TRBV19 and J is TRBJ2-7, with 8 bases aligning to TRBD1. This CDR3 has 15 residues. From germline, CDR1 is LNHDA and CDR2 SQIVND (reference sequence). V shed 3 bases and J 2 bases; nucleotides not matched to a gene: 6. CDR3 in amino acids: CASSISGTGAYEQYF. The DNA of the CDR3 is TGTGCCAGTAGTATCTCCGGGACAGGAGCCTACGAGCAGTACTTC. The complete variable domain, with remaining parts taken from reference TRBV19 and TRBJ2-7, reads DGGITQSPKYLFRKEGQNVTLSCEQNLNHDAMYWYRQDPGQGLRLIYYSQIVNDFQKGDIAEGYSVSREKKESFPLTVTSAQKNPTAFYLCASSISGTGAYEQYFGPGTRLTVT.

The J gene is TRBJ2-3, the V gene TRBV4-1; D may be TRBD2 (6 bases). The V end was cut by 4 bases, the J end by 6 bases, with 17 bases between. Looked up from germline, CDR1 is MGHRA and CDR2 is YSYEKL. This CDR3 spans 15 amino acids. The CDR3 DNA sequence: TGCGCCAGCAGCCGACCCGGGACTCTGGGGGATACGCAGTATTTT. It codes for CASSRPGTLGDTQYF.

J is TRBJ2-1 and V is TRBV15; 7 bases agree with TRBD1. CDR3 length: 14 residues. The trim removed 3 bases at V and 13 bases at J, leaving 12 bases unmatched. Germline-derived CDR1 and CDR2 are LNHNV and YYDKDF (reference sequence). CDR3 DNA: TGTGCCACCAGCAGCGGGGACAGCAGAACACTACAGTTCTTC. Translated, it gives CATSSGDSRTLQFF. Full variable domain (rest looked up from reference TRBV15 and TRBJ2-1): DAMVIQNPRYQVTQFGKPVTLSCSQTLNHNVMYWYQQKSSQAPKLLFHYYDKDFNNEADTPDNFQSRRPNTSFCFLDIRSPGLGDTAMYLCATSSGDSRTLQFFGPGTRLTVL.

V gene TRBV7-9 combines with J gene TRBJ2-7; D is unclear. From germline, CDR1 is SEHNR and CDR2 FQNEAQ (reference sequence). This CDR3 region has 14 residues. V was cut by 2 bases and J by 2 bases, with 10 bases left in between. The CDR3: CASSLSPNPYEQYF. In nucleotides, the CDR3 is TGTGCCAGCAGCTTATCCCCGAACCCCTACGAGCAGTACTTC.

This sequence joins TRBV6-5 and TRBJ2-7; TRBD1 or TRBD2 may be the D gene (5 bases each). With 6 bases removed from V and 6 bases from J, the gap between germline ends came to 18 bases. CDR3 length equals 14 residues. CDR1 is MNHEY and CDR2 is SVGAGI in the germline V gene. Written as DNA, the CDR3 is TGTGCCAGCAGCCGCCTGGCAGGGACGAGCGAGCAGTACTTC. Its translation is CASSRLAGTSEQYF.

This rearrangement joins TRBV5-8 to TRBJ2-7; D might be TRBD1 (8 bases). CDR3 length equals 15 residues. Trimming removed 4 bases at V and 7 bases at J, with 21 bases between. The V gene's germline CDR1 is SGHTS and CDR2 YDEGEE. CDR3 bases: TGTGCCAGCAGCCGGGGAGGGCAGGGGGCCTTAGAGCAGTACTTC. Translating gives CASSRGGQGALEQYF.

The chain has TRBV27 and TRBJ2-1; possibly TRBD2 for D (5 bases). CDR1 and CDR2 from the germline V gene are MNHEY and SMNVEV (reference sequence). The CDR3 covers 14 residues. Trimming removed 7 bases from V and 4 bases from J, with 14 bases in between. This chain's CDR3 is CASKRKPTYNEQFF. In nucleotides, the CDR3 is TGTGCCAGCAAGCGGAAGCCCACTTACAATGAGCAGTTCTTC.

The chain links TRBV10-1 to TRBJ2-1, with 13 bases lining up with TRBD2. Germline-derived CDR1 and CDR2 are WNHNN and SYGVQD (reference sequence). The CDR3 runs 18 residues. V shed 4 bases, J shed 8 bases, and the junction held 14 bases outside the gene matches. The DNA of the CDR3 is TGCGCCAGCAGTGGGAGGACTAGCGGGAGTGGGGCGATCGATGAGCAGTTCTTC. Encoded protein: CASSGRTSGSGAIDEQFF.

J is TRBJ2-6 and V is TRBV30; D not resolved. This CDR3 spans 13 amino acids. Germline V gene sequence: CDR1 GTSNPN, CDR2 SVGIG (reference sequence). V lost 2 bases and J lost 6, with 8 bases in between. CDR3 region: CAWSPTLANVLTF. CDR3 in DNA: TGTGCCTGGAGTCCTACCCTGGCCAACGTCCTGACTTTC.

CDR3: CASSFKAPDTNEKLFF. As DNA, the CDR3 is TGTGCCAGCTCATTTAAGGCGCCAGATACAAATGAAAAACTGTTTTTT. The V and J genes are TRBV18 and TRBJ1-4; D is ambiguous. Trimming cost V 5 bases and J 5 bases, with 18 bases left between them. The germline gives CDR1 KGHSH, CDR2 LQKENI. This CDR3 has 16 amino acids.

CDR3 DNA: TGTGCCAGCACTCTTCATCATACCATGAACACTGAAGCTTTCTTT. Translation: CASTLHHTMNTEAFF. This chain links TRBV28 with TRBJ1-1, with D unresolved. The CDR3 contains 15 residues. The germline V gene has CDR1 MDHEN and CDR2 SYDVKM. V shed 7 bases and J shed 0 bases, with 15 bases lying between them.

The chain is built from TRBV7-6 and TRBJ2-2, with D unclear. This CDR3 region has 15 residues. Trimming took off 2 bases at V and 5 bases at J, with 12 bases between the two ends. Germline CDR1 SGHVS, CDR2 FNYEAQ. The CDR3, as DNA: TGTGCCAGCAGCTTACTGCCCTATGCTACCGGGGAGCTGTTTTTT. Translated: CASSLLPYATGELFF.

This clone was recorded once. The V call is TRBV12-5, the J call TRBJ2-3; possibly TRBD1 for D (5 bases). The CDR3 covers 13 residues. V lost 6 bases and J 4 bases, leaving 11 bases between the germline ends. Germline V CDR1 and CDR2: LGHNT, FRNRAP. The CDR3 is CASGQGFADTQYF. CDR3 in DNA: TGTGCTAGTGGGCAGGGTTTTGCAGATACGCAGTATTTT.

The CDR3 here is CASRDDLGLPTPYNEQFF. The DNA for the CDR3 is TGTGCCAGCAGAGATGACCTGGGACTTCCCACCCCCTACAATGAGCAGTTCTTC. The V call is TRBV28, the J call TRBJ2-1; D is possibly TRBD2 (6 bases). V lost 6 bases, J lost 2 bases, and 23 bases lay in between. CDR3 length: 18 amino acids. CDR1 and CDR2 (germline): MDHEN, SYDVKM.

This clone appeared once. V is TRBV2 and J is TRBJ1-4, with TRBD1 as a possible D gene (5 bases). Germline V gene sequence: CDR1 SNHLY, CDR2 FYNNEI. V was shortened by 3 bases and J by 6 bases, with 17 bases between the two germline ends. This CDR3 is built from 16 residues. For the CDR3, the DNA is TGTGCCAGCAGTGACATTTCCGGGACCGGCGATGAAAAACTGTTTTTT. The encoded protein is CASSDISGTGDEKLFF. Complete variable domain (other parts from reference TRBV2 and TRBJ1-4): EPEVTQTPSHQVTQMGQEVILRCVPISNHLYFYWYRQILGQKVEFLVSFYNNEISEKSEIFDDQFSVERPDGSNFTLKIRSTKLEDSAMYFCASSDISGTGDEKLFFGSGTQLSVL.

V is TRBV5-5 and J is TRBJ2-3; D gene ambiguous. The V gene's germline CDR1 is SGHKS and CDR2 YYEKEE (reference sequence). The CDR3 runs 15 residues. The ends were cut back, 1 base at V and 0 bases at J, with 9 bases in the middle. The CDR3 sequence is CASSLPVTSTDTQYF. Here the CDR3 DNA reads TGTGCCAGCAGCTTGCCGGTTACTAGCACAGATACGCAGTATTTT.